This T cell receptor (beta chain) came from a study of prognosis after radiotherapy for stage I lung cancer. This clonotype came up many times. This CDR3 spans 15 amino acids. V was shortened by 2 bases and J by 2 bases, with 12 bases between the two germline ends. The germline CDR1 and CDR2 sequences are DFQATT and SNEGSKA (reference sequence). Multiplex PCR, run in two rounds, amplified TCR beta CDR3 from genomic DNA. It was primers specific to each TRBV and TRBJ gene that first-round PCR used. One entry per CDR3 protein results from TCRdb running MiXCR on the multiplex PCR reads. The table shows around 59,000 distinct CDR3 sequences, with around a quarter occurring only once.

The input for sequencing was PBMCs, taken before or after stereotactic body radiation therapy (not recorded which). The chain joins TRBV20-1 to TRBJ1-4, with D possibly matching TRBD1 (6 bases). The sequence came from a donor over 45 with non-small cell lung cancer. CDR3 residues: CSARRTGLTNEKLFF. The CDR3 DNA reads TGCAGTGCTAGACGAACAGGGCTTACTAATGAAAAACTGTTTTTT.